These 21 T cell receptor beta chains originate from one sample sequenced in a study of Graves' ophthalmopathy and Graves' hyperthyroidism. The TCR beta CDR3 regions underwent amplification from RNA transcripts. Scientists carried out first-round RT-PCR using HTBI primers and then a second-round multiplex PCR. TCRdb re-derived calls from the multiplex PCR reads in MiXCR, one entry per CDR3 protein. This table has approximately 700,000 distinct CDR3 sequences, around 40% appearing once. Sequenced material: peripheral blood. Receptors originate from an adult man with Graves' ophthalmopathy.

This clonotype appeared many times. The chain uses TRBV7-2 and TRBJ2-2; D is uncertain. V was shortened by 1 base and J by 6 bases, with 6 bases between the two germline ends. This CDR3 comprises 13 residues. Looked up from germline, CDR1 is SGHTA and CDR2 is FQGNSA. CDR3 sequence: CASSLVRSGELFF. In DNA form, the CDR3 reads TGTGCCAGCAGCTTAGTACGCTCCGGGGAGCTGTTTTTT. Full variable domain (remainder filled in from reference TRBV7-2 and TRBJ2-2): GAGVSQSPSNKVTEKGKDVELRCDPISGHTALYWYRQSLGQGLEFLIYFQGNSAPDKSGLPSDRFSAERTGGSVSTLTIQRTQQEDSAVYLCASSLVRSGELFFGEGSRLTVL.

V gene TRBV27 combines with J gene TRBJ1-6; TRBD1 is a possible D gene (6 bases). V was trimmed by 5 bases and J by 10 bases, leaving 15 bases between them. The germline V gene has CDR1 MNHEY and CDR2 SMNVEV (reference sequence). The CDR3 spans 14 residues. In nucleotides, the CDR3 is TGTGCCAGCAGTCCCGGGACACCTAGATCACCCCTCCACTTT. This encodes CASSPGTPRSPLHF.

The table lists this clonotype with a few counts. The chain couples TRBV7-2 to TRBJ1-3; 8 bases line up with TRBD1. Germline CDR1 SGHTA, CDR2 FQGNSA. V was clipped by 6 bases and J by 3 bases; unmatched bases: 4. The CDR3 consists of 14 residues. This chain's CDR3 is CASRRTGSGNTIYF. The CDR3 bases are TGTGCCAGCAGACGGACAGGGAGTGGAAACACCATATATTTT.

This sequence joins TRBV10-3 and TRBJ1-1; the D is unclear. Trimming removed 10 bases at V and 5 bases at J, with 17 bases between. Per germline, CDR1 ENHRY and CDR2 SYGVKD. The CDR3 covers 13 residues. For the CDR3, the DNA is TGTGCCACATCAGAGTTAGCGGAAACTGAAGCTTTCTTT. As protein: CATSELAETEAFF.

CDR3 DNA: TGTGCCAGCAGCCGACTGCAGACAGGGAATCGGGAAAAACTGTTTTTT. Its protein product is CASSRLQTGNREKLFF. V and J are TRBV7-9 and TRBJ1-4; 7 bases align to TRBD1. The CDR3 runs 16 residues. The germline V gene encodes CDR1 SEHNR and CDR2 FQNEAQ (reference sequence). V gave up 5 bases and J gave up 8 bases; unmatched junction bases: 14. Based on the CDR3 plus reference TRBV7-9 and TRBJ1-4, the full variable domain is DTGVSQNPRHKITKRGQNVTFRCDPISEHNRLYWYRQTLGQGPEFLTYFQNEAQLEKSRLLSDRFSAERPKGSFSTLEIQRTEQGDSAMYLCASSRLQTGNREKLFFGSGTQLSVL.

The chain is built from TRBV2 and TRBJ2-7, with 8 bases lining up with TRBD1. CDR1 and CDR2 (germline): SNHLY, FYNNEI. The CDR3 totals 14 residues. Trimming removed 10 bases from V and 5 bases from J; junction bases left unmatched: 13. As DNA, the CDR3 is TGTGCCACCCACGGGGAGACAGGGGATAACGAGCAGTACTTC. It encodes CATHGETGDNEQYF. The full variable domain, with the rest looked up from reference TRBV2 and TRBJ2-7, is EPEVTQTPSHQVTQMGQEVILRCVPISNHLYFYWYRQILGQKVEFLVSFYNNEISEKSEIFDDQFSVERPDGSNFTLKIRSTKLEDSAMYFCATHGETGDNEQYFGPGTRLTVT.

This clonotype was recorded a few times. The chain joins TRBV11-2 to TRBJ2-7; 7 bases agree with TRBD2. The CDR3 runs 16 residues. Per the germline V gene, CDR1 is SGHAT and CDR2 is FQNNGV. Germline trimming cut 8 bases from V and 1 base from J; bases unmatched to any gene: 14. The CDR3 sequence: CASSSSTSETSYEQYF. CDR3 in DNA: TGTGCCAGCTCATCCAGTACTAGCGAGACATCCTACGAGCAGTACTTC.

This clonotype has a handful of counts. V gene TRBV7-8 combines with J gene TRBJ2-2; 9 nucleotides align to TRBD1. Germline CDR1 is SGHVS and CDR2 is FQNEAQ. This CDR3 is built from 17 residues. The ends lost 1 base at V and 2 bases at J; junction bases unmatched: 5. Here the CDR3 reads CASSLVGGQGNTGELFF. CDR3 DNA sequence: TGTGCCAGCAGCTTAGTTGGGGGACAGGGCAACACCGGGGAGCTGTTTTTT.

To note about this clonotype: This sequence may be a read error, since a much larger clone differs from it by one base. The chain uses TRBV7-9 and TRBJ1-2; TRBD1 might be the D (5 bases). The germline CDR1 and CDR2 sequences are SEHNR and FQNEAQ (reference sequence). The CDR3 totals 12 residues. The CDR3 reads CVSSFWGASYTF. CDR3 nucleotide sequence: TGTGTCAGCAGCTTCTGGGGCGCCAGCTACACCTTC.

At least ten counts were recorded for this clonotype. This chain links TRBV29-1 with TRBJ2-6, with a weak D call TRBD1 (6 bases). The CDR3 runs 19 residues. V was trimmed by 0 bases and J by 0 bases, leaving 18 bases between them. Looked up from germline, CDR1 is SQVTM and CDR2 is ANQGSEA. The CDR3 here is CSVEETPPGHSSGANVLTF. Written as DNA, the CDR3 is TGCAGCGTTGAAGAGACCCCACCGGGACACAGCTCTGGGGCCAACGTCCTGACTTTC.

This clonotype was seen repeatedly, ten times or more. The J gene is TRBJ1-5, the V gene TRBV5-1, with 7 bases fitting TRBD1. J lost 1 base, V lost 0 bases, and 1 base had no gene match. Looked up from germline, CDR1 is SGHRS and CDR2 is YFSETQ. CDR3 length equals 15 residues. This CDR3 is CASSLAGQSNQPQHF. The CDR3 nucleotides read TGCGCCAGCAGCTTGGCGGGACAGAGCAATCAGCCCCAGCATTTT.

In regard to this clonotype: A much larger clone lies a single base off, so this may be a read error. V is TRBV11-2 and J is TRBJ2-7, with D perhaps matching TRBD1 (6 bases). The CDR3 length is 13 residues. Trimming left V 5 bases short and J 5 bases short, with 13 bases between. Germline CDR1 reads SGHAT; CDR2 reads FQNNGV. The CDR3 sequence is CASSLPGTNEQYF. For the CDR3, the DNA is TGTGCCAGCAGCCTCCCGGGGACAAACGAGCAGTACTTC.

The chain carries TRBV5-1 and TRBJ1-2; D is unresolved. Trimming cost V 0 bases and J 8 bases, with 11 bases left between them. CDR1 is SGHRS, CDR2 YFSETQ, per germline. This CDR3 is built from 13 residues. The CDR3: CASSLAREGGYTF. The CDR3 region has the DNA TGCGCCAGCAGCTTGGCCCGGGAGGGCGGCTACACCTTC.

The J gene is TRBJ1-1, the V gene TRBV5-1, with D unresolved. The V gene lost 1 base and the J gene lost 4 bases, with 8 bases spanning the gap. This CDR3 contains 13 residues. Germline-derived CDR1 and CDR2 are SGHRS and YFSETQ. The CDR3 sequence is CASSLWLGTEAFF. The CDR3 nucleotides read TGCGCCAGCAGCTTGTGGCTCGGCACTGAAGCTTTCTTT.

The chain employs TRBV25-1 and TRBJ2-2; no firm D call. This CDR3 region has 15 residues. With 9 bases removed from V and 0 bases from J, the gap between germline ends came to 14 bases. Germline V CDR1 and CDR2: MGHDK, SYGVNS. The DNA of the CDR3 is TGTGCCAGTACACCGTTAGATTCGAACACCGGGGAGCTGTTTTTT. Amino acids: CASTPLDSNTGELFF.

In this sample, this clonotype turned up many times. The chain carries TRBV7-2 and TRBJ2-7; the match to TRBD2 covers 8 bases. CDR1 is SGHTA and CDR2 is FQGNSA in the germline V gene. The length of the CDR3 is 16 residues. The trim removed 2 bases at V and 0 bases at J, leaving 6 bases unmatched. The DNA for the CDR3 is TGTGCCAGCAGCTTATCTTCGGGAGGGAGCTCCTACGAGCAGTACTTC. It specifies CASSLSSGGSSYEQYF.

Turning to this clonotype: This may come from a read error, since a much larger clone is one base off. V gene TRBV19 combines with J gene TRBJ1-6; D perhaps matches TRBD1 (5 bases). This CDR3 region has 15 residues. Germline assignment: CDR1 LNHDA and CDR2 SQIVND (reference sequence). CDR3 amino acids: CAGSIDGTANSPLHF. The CDR3 coding sequence is TGTGCCGGTAGTATAGATGGGACGGCCAATTCACCCCTCCACTTT.

This clonotype has ten or more counts. The chain combines TRBV7-2 with TRBJ1-3; D gene uncertain. This CDR3 comprises 16 residues. Trimming cost V 4 bases and J 0 bases, with 13 bases left between them. Germline CDR1 SGHTA, CDR2 FQGNSA. CDR3 sequence reads: CASSSGGAYSGNTIYF. CDR3 DNA: TGTGCCAGCAGCTCGGGCGGCGCATACTCTGGAAACACCATATATTTT. Variable domain in full (rest from reference TRBV7-2 and TRBJ1-3): GAGVSQSPSNKVTEKGKDVELRCDPISGHTALYWYRQSLGQGLEFLIYFQGNSAPDKSGLPSDRFSAERTGGSVSTLTIQRTQQEDSAVYLCASSSGGAYSGNTIYFGEGSWLTVV.

This clonotype occurred many times. The J gene is TRBJ2-5, the V gene TRBV15, with D perhaps assigned TRBD1 or TRBD2 (5 bases each). The CDR3 is 15 amino acids. Trimming took off 5 bases at V and 2 bases at J, with 15 bases between the two ends. The V gene's germline CDR1 is LNHNV and CDR2 YYDKDF (reference sequence). The CDR3 sequence is CATSGGMGEQETQYF. Here the CDR3 DNA reads TGTGCCACCAGCGGAGGAATGGGGGAGCAAGAGACCCAGTACTTC.

This sequence joins TRBV7-2 and TRBJ2-5; D might be TRBD2 (6 bases). Germline V lookup: CDR1 SGHTA, CDR2 FQGNSA. V shed 3 bases and J shed 5 bases, with 13 bases lying between them. The CDR3 length is 14 residues. The CDR3 here is CASSLVGDLETQYF. The CDR3 nucleotides read TGTGCCAGCAGCTTGGTGGGGGACTTGGAGACCCAGTACTTC.

This rearrangement joins TRBV2 to TRBJ1-5; 10 bases are a match to TRBD1. J lost 7 bases, V lost 8 bases, and 2 bases had no gene match. This CDR3 spans 12 amino acids. Germline V lookup: CDR1 SNHLY, CDR2 FYNNEI. The CDR3, as DNA: TGTGCCAGCGAGGGACAGGGGCAGCCCCAGCATTTT. The encoded protein is CASEGQGQPQHF.